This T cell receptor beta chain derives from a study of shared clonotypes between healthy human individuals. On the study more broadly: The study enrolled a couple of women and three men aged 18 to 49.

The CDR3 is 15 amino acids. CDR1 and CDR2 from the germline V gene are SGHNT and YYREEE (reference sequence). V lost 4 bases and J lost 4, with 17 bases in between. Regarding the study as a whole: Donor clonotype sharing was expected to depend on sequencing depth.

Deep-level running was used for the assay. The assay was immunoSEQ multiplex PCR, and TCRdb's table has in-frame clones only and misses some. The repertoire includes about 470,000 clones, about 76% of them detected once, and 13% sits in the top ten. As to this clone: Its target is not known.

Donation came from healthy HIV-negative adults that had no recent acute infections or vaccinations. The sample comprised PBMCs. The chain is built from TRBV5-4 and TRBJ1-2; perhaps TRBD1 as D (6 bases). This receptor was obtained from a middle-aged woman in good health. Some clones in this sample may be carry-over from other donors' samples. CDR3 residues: CASSPDSGTFYGYTF. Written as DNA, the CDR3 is TGTGCCAGCAGCCCGGACAGTGGAACTTTCTATGGCTACACCTTC.